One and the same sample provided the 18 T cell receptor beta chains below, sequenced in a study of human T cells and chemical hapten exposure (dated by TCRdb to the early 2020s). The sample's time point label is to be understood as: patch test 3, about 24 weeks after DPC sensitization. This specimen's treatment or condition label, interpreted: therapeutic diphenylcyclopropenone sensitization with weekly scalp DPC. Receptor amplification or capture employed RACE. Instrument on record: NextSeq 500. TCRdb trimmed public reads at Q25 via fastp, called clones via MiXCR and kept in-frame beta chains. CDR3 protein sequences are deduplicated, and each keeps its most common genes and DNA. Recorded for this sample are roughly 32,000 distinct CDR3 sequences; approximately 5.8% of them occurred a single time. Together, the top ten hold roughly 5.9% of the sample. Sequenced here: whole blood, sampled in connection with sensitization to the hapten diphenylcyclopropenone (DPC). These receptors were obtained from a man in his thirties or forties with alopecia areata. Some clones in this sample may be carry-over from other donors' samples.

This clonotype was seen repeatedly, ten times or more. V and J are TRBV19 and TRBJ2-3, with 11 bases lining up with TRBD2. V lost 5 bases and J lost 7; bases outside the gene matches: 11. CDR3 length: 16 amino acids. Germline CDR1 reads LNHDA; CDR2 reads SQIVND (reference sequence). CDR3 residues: CASSPWVAGGDHTQYF. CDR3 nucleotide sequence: TGTGCCAGTAGTCCCTGGGTAGCGGGAGGGGATCATACGCAGTATTTT. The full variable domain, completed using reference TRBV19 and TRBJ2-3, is DGGITQSPKYLFRKEGQNVTLSCEQNLNHDAMYWYRQDPGQGLRLIYYSQIVNDFQKGDIAEGYSVSREKKESFPLTVTSAQKNPTAFYLCASSPWVAGGDHTQYFGPGTRLTVL.

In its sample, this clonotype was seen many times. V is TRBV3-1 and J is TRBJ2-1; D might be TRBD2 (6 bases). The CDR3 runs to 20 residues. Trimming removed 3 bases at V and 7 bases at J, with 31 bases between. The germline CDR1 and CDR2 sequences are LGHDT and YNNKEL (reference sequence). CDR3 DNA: TGTGCCAGCAGCCACCCTAGGAAGGCTCCGGGACTCAACCTGTGGAATGAGCAGTTCTTC. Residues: CASSHPRKAPGLNLWNEQFF.

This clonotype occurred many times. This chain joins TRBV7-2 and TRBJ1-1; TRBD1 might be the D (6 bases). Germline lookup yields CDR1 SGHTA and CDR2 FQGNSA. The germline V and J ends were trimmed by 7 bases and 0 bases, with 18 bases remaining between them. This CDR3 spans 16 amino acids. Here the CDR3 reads CASTDRGGLMNTEAFF. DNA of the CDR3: TGTGCCAGCACCGACCGCGGGGGGCTGATGAACACTGAAGCTTTCTTT.

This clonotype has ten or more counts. CDR3 residues: CAWSGYTEAFF. The CDR3 nucleotides read TGTGCCTGGAGTGGCTACACTGAAGCTTTCTTT. The chain recombines TRBV30 with TRBJ1-1; no clear D. This CDR3 is 11 amino acids long. Trimming stripped 1 base from V and 3 bases from J, with 3 bases between. Germline lookup yields CDR1 GTSNPN and CDR2 SVGIG (reference sequence).

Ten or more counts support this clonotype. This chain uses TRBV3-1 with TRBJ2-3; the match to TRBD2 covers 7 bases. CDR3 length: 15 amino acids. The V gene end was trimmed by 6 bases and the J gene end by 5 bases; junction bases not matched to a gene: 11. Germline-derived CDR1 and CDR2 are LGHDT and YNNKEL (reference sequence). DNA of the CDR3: TGTGCCAGCAGTGTTCTCGCGGGAGTGAGAGATACGCAGTATTTT. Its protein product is CASSVLAGVRDTQYF.

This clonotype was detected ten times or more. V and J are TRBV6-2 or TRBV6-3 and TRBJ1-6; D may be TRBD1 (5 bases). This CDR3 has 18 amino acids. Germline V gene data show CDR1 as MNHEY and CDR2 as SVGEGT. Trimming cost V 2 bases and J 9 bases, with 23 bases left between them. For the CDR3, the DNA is TGTGCCAGCAGTTACGCCCCCCGTGGACAAGCTCGATTTTCACCCCTCCACTTT. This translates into CASSYAPRGQARFSPLHF.

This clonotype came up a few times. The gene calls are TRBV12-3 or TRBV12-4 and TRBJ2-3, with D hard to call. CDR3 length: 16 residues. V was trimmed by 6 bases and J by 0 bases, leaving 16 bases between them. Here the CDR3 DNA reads TGTGCCAGCAGCACCTGGGCAGCAACTAGCACAGATACGCAGTATTTT. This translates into CASSTWAATSTDTQYF.

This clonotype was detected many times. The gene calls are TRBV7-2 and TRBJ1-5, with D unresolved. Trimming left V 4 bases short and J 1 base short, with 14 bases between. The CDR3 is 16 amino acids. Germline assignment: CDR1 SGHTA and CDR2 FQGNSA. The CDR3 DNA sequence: TGTGCCAGCAGCTCAAGGCCAGATAGCAGCAATCAGCCCCAGCATTTT. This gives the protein CASSSRPDSSNQPQHF.

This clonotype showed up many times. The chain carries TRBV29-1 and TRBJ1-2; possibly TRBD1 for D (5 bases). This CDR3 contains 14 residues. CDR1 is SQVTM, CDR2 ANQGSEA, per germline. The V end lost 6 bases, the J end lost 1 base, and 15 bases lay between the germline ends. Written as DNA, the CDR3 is TGCAGCGTAGCAACAGGCCTTCTTAACTATGGCTACACCTTC. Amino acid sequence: CSVATGLLNYGYTF.

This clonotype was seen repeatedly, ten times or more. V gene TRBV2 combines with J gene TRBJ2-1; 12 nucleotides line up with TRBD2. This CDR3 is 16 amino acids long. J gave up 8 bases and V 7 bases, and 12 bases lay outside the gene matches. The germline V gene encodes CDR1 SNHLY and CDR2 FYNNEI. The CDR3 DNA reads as TGTGCCAGCAAGGCTCGAGGCCTAGCGGGGGGGTATGAGCAGTTCTTC. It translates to CASKARGLAGGYEQFF.

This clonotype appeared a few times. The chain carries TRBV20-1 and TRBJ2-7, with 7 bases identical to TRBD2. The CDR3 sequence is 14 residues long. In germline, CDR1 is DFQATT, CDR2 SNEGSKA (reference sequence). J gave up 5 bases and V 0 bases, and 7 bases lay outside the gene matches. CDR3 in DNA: TGCAGTGCTAGAGATAGGGAGGGGACCCACGAGCAGTACTTC. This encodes CSARDREGTHEQYF.

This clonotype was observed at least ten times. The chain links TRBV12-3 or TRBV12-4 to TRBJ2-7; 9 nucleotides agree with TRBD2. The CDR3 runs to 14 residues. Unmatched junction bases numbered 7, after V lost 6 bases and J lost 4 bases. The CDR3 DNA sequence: TGTGCCAGCAGCAGGACTAGCGCGTCGTACGAGCAGTACTTC. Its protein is CASSRTSASYEQYF.

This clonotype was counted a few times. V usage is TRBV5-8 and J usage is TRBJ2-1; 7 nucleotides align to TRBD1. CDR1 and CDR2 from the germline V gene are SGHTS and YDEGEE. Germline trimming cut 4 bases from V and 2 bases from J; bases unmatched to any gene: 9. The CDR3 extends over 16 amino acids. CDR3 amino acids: CASSIEQGSPYNEQFF. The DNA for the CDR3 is TGTGCCAGCAGCATAGAACAGGGGTCCCCCTACAATGAGCAGTTCTTC.

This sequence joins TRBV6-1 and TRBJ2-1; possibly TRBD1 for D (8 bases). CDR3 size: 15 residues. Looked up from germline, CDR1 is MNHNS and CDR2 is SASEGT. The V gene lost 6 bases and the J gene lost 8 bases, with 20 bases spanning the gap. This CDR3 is CASSTGTGGGDEQFF. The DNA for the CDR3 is TGTGCCAGCAGCACCGGGACAGGCGGGGGCGATGAGCAGTTCTTC.

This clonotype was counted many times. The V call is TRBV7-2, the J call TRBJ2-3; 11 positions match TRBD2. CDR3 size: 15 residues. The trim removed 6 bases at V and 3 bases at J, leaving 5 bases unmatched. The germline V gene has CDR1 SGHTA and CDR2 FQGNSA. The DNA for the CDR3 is TGTGCCAGCAGGTCGGGACTAGCGGTGACAGATACGCAGTATTTT. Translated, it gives CASRSGLAVTDTQYF. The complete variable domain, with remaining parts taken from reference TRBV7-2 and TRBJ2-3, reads GAGVSQSPSNKVTEKGKDVELRCDPISGHTALYWYRQSLGQGLEFLIYFQGNSAPDKSGLPSDRFSAERTGGSVSTLTIQRTQQEDSAVYLCASRSGLAVTDTQYFGPGTRLTVL.

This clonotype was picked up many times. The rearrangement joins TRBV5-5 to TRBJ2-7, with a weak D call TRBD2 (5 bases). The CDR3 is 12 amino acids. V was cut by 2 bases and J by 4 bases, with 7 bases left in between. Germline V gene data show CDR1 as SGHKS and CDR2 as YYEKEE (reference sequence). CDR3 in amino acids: CASSFPGYEQYF. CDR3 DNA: TGTGCCAGCAGCTTTCCGGGGTACGAGCAGTACTTC.

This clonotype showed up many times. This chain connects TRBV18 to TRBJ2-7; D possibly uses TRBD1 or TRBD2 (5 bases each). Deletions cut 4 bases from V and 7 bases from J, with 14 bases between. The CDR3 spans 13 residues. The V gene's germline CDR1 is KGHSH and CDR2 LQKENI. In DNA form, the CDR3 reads TGTGCCAGCTCACGAGACAGCGGAGAAGAGCAGTACTTC. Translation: CASSRDSGEEQYF.

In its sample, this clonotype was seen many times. The CDR3 protein is CASSPIGGTDTQYF. For the CDR3, the DNA is TGTGCCAGCAGCCCTATAGGAGGCACAGATACGCAGTATTTT. The rearrangement joins TRBV7-9 to TRBJ2-3; no reliable D call. The CDR3 runs to 14 residues. Between the trimmed V and J ends, which lost 5 bases and 1 base, there was a span of 10 bases. The germline CDR1 and CDR2 sequences are SEHNR and FQNEAQ (reference sequence).